The text below deals with one T cell receptor (beta chain). The sample is drawn from a study of OX40 agonist ivuxolimab in advanced cancers. Sequencing was performed with immunoSEQ multiplex PCR; in TCRdb, only in-frame clones are kept and a portion is missing. The table records some 65,000 clones, 87% of them present only once. The receptor comes from an adult with an advanced solid tumor such as melanoma, head and neck, liver or kidney cancer. Sequencing used CD4+ or CD8+ T cells sorted from blood, obtained in a trial of the OX40 agonist ivuxolimab.

CDR3 in DNA: TGCAGTTCTGGGGGGCCAGGAGGGACGGAGCAGTTCTTC. It translates to CSSGGPGGTEQFF. The V call is TRBV29-1, the J call TRBJ2-1; perhaps D is TRBD1 or TRBD2 (6 bases each). The V gene's germline CDR1 is SQVTM and CDR2 ANQGSEA. The CDR3 is 13 residues long.